This T cell receptor (beta chain) was obtained from a study of cytomegalovirus exposure and HLA in healthy donors. Study at large: Out of roughly 170 million T cells, an earlier analysis found more than 95 million unique TCR beta sequences in total. Study-level points and caveats: In an earlier analysis, productive rearrangement rates for most beta V segments clustered near 87% or 30%.

In the PCR, 60 Vbeta and 13 Jbeta primers were used. Measured with immunoSEQ multiplex PCR; TCRdb has only the in-frame clones, and not every one. The table has fewer than 85,000 clones, more than 65% seen once; the top ten hold around 18%. V was trimmed by 4 bases and J by 6 bases, leaving 13 bases between them. Germline CDR1 reads SQVTM; CDR2 reads ANQGSEA. The CDR3 covers 14 residues. On this clone: Its cognate antigen is unknown.

The V and J genes are TRBV29-1 and TRBJ1-6; no firm D call. The receptor's source is a man aged 65 to 79 in good health and CMV-seropositive. Specimen: PBMCs. CDR3: CSVGEGSGNSPLHF. The CDR3 coding sequence is TGCAGCGTTGGGGAGGGATCCGGTAATTCACCCCTCCACTTT.